Each of the 10 T cell receptor beta chains below was sequenced from the same sample in a study of identifying expanded T cells in peripheral blood. Assay used: immunoSEQ multiplex PCR; TCRdb lists only in-frame clones, some missing. The sample contains about 110,000 clones, roughly nine tenths of which appear only once. The sample taken for sequencing was blood. All receptors come from a person aged 18 to 70 in good health.

V gene TRBV29-1 combines with J gene TRBJ1-2; 7 bases match TRBD1. There are 13 residues in the CDR3. V lost 5 bases and J lost 5; bases outside the gene matches: 8. Germline V gene sequence: CDR1 SQVTM, CDR2 ANQGSEA. The CDR3 loop reads CSVRTGGAYGYTF. The DNA for the CDR3 is TGCAGCGTTAGGACAGGTGGAGCTTATGGCTACACCTTC.

The chain is built from TRBV5-1 and TRBJ1-3; TRBD1 is a possible D gene (6 bases). The V end lost 5 bases, the J end lost 0 bases, and 15 bases lay between the germline ends. This CDR3 has 16 amino acids. Germline V lookup: CDR1 SGHRS, CDR2 YFSETQ. The CDR3 protein is CASSLTGQSSGNTIYF. The CDR3 DNA reads as TGCGCCAGCAGTCTTACGGGACAAAGCTCTGGAAACACCATATATTTT.

The rearrangement joins TRBV5-1 to TRBJ2-7; weak D call: TRBD1 (6 bases). This CDR3 is 12 amino acids long. With 2 bases removed from V and 6 bases from J, the gap between germline ends came to 9 bases. Looked up from germline, CDR1 is SGHRS and CDR2 is YFSETQ. The CDR3 reads CASSLGQTEQYF. In DNA form, the CDR3 reads TGCGCCAGCAGCTTAGGACAGACCGAGCAGTACTTC.

The chain links TRBV7-2 to TRBJ2-3; the match to TRBD1 covers 10 bases. This CDR3 spans 14 amino acids. J lost 5 bases, V lost 4 bases, and 3 bases had no gene match. The germline gives CDR1 SGHTA, CDR2 FQGNSA. The CDR3 nucleotides read TGTGCCAGCAGCTCGACAGGGGGCAGAGATACGCAGTATTTT. It is translated as CASSSTGGRDTQYF.

There are many counts of this clone. The chain carries TRBV19 and TRBJ1-1; no clear D. CDR3 length: 14 amino acids. The V gene lost 7 bases and the J gene lost 1 base, with 13 bases spanning the gap. Germline CDR1 reads LNHDA; CDR2 reads SQIVND (reference sequence). The CDR3 sequence is CASNYFEGNTEAFF. CDR3 bases: TGTGCCAGTAACTACTTCGAGGGGAACACTGAAGCTTTCTTT. Supplemented by reference TRBV19 and TRBJ1-1, the full variable domain reads DGGITQSPKYLFRKEGQNVTLSCEQNLNHDAMYWYRQDPGQGLRLIYYSQIVNDFQKGDIAEGYSVSREKKESFPLTVTSAQKNPTAFYLCASNYFEGNTEAFFGQGTRLTVV.

This chain uses TRBV7-2 with TRBJ2-1; TRBD2 matches 12 bases. There are 18 residues in the CDR3. J gave up 9 bases and V 2 bases, and 14 bases lay outside the gene matches. CDR1 is SGHTA, CDR2 FQGNSA, per germline. The CDR3: CASSLIRVGLAGGGEQFF. The CDR3 nucleotides read TGTGCCAGCAGCTTAATCAGGGTGGGACTAGCGGGTGGTGGTGAGCAGTTCTTC.

The chain combines TRBV11-2 with TRBJ2-7; perhaps TRBD2 as D (6 bases). Trimming shortened V by 5 bases and J by 6 bases, and 20 bases separated the two germline ends. CDR1 is SGHAT and CDR2 is FQNNGV in the germline V gene. The CDR3 extends over 15 amino acids. CDR3 residues: CASSPRQLTGGEQYF. DNA for the CDR3: TGTGCCAGCAGCCCCCGCCAACTCACCGGGGGCGAGCAGTACTTC.

On this clone itself: This specimen includes other DNA sequences encoding the same CDR3. The chain links TRBV14 to TRBJ2-5; D ambiguous. Trimming removed 3 bases at V and 4 bases at J, with 3 bases between. The CDR3 runs to 11 residues. Germline CDR1 reads SGHDN; CDR2 reads FVKESK. The CDR3 region is CASSHGETQYF. The CDR3 DNA sequence: TGTGCCAGCAGCCACGGAGAGACCCAGTACTTC. The entire variable domain, with the rest obtained from reference TRBV14 and TRBJ2-5, is as follows: EAGVTQFPSHSVIEKGQTVTLRCDPISGHDNLYWYRRVMGKEIKFLLHFVKESKQDESGMPNNRFLAERTGGTYSTLKVQPAELEDSGVYFCASSHGETQYFGPGTRLLVL.

The chain joins TRBV19 to TRBJ1-1; no clear D. V was pared by 8 bases and J by 1 base, with 11 bases between. The CDR3 sequence is 13 residues long. Per the germline V gene, CDR1 is LNHDA and CDR2 is SQIVND (reference sequence). CDR3 loop: CASGSQQNTEAFF. CDR3 coding DNA: TGTGCCAGTGGATCGCAGCAGAACACTGAAGCTTTCTTT.

The chain links TRBV18 to TRBJ2-7; D may correspond to TRBD1 or TRBD2 (5 bases each). This CDR3 has 16 residues. V shed 4 bases and J shed 3 bases, with 19 bases lying between them. Looked up from germline, CDR1 is KGHSH and CDR2 is LQKENI. CDR3 sequence: CASSRTPPGTVYEQYF. CDR3 DNA sequence: TGTGCCAGCTCACGGACCCCCCCCGGGACGGTCTACGAGCAGTACTTC.